This TCR beta chain was captured by sequencing in a study of cytomegalovirus exposure and HLA in healthy donors. Vbeta (60) and Jbeta (13) primers were used in the PCR. Using immunoSEQ multiplex PCR, the repertoire was profiled, and TCRdb retains in-frame clones only, with some absent. The table shows about 36,000 clones, with 45% to 55% occurring only once. On this clone itself: Its specificity is unknown.

Deletions cut 1 base from V and 4 bases from J, with 4 bases between. CDR1 and CDR2 (germline): SGHKS, YYEKEE (reference sequence). The CDR3 is made up of 12 amino acids. General study points: Within an earlier analysis, most TCR beta V segments proved productive either about 90% or about 30% of the time.

The receptor was derived from a woman between 40 and 55 years old in good health and CMV-seropositive. The source material was PBMCs. V gene TRBV5-5 combines with J gene TRBJ2-3; D is unresolved. CDR3 DNA sequence: TGTGCCAGCAGCTTGTTAGCAGATACGCAGTATTTT. Translated, it gives CASSLLADTQYF. Filled out from reference TRBV5-5 and TRBJ2-3, the complete variable domain reads DAGVTQSPTHLIKTRGQQVTLRCSPISGHKSVSWYQQVLGQGPQFIFQYYEKEERGRGNFPDRFSARQFPNYSSELNVNALLLGDSALYLCASSLLADTQYFGPGTRLTVL.